The T cell receptor (beta chain) under discussion was sequenced for a study of beta chain features in type 1 diabetes. Turning to the study itself: Summed over all samples, the examined sorted cells came to 85 million to 130 million.

TCRB transcripts that were expressed got sequenced, as all of the isolated RNA had been reverse transcribed. TCRdb's table, derived via immunoSEQ multiplex PCR, lists solely in-frame clones and lacks some. The sample consists of a few hundred thousand clones, roughly 16% of them appearing once. Trimming cost V 4 bases and J 6 bases; bases outside gene matches: 13. The CDR3 is 17 residues long. Germline V gene sequence: CDR1 SGHTA, CDR2 FQGNSA. CD4+ cells of the naive, central memory, regulatory and stem cell-like memory types were sorted via CD45RO/CCR7/CD25/CD127/CD95/CD27. Sort purity for all populations was recorded as exceeding 98%. This clone was detected only a few times. Its antigen is not identified. Findings and limits, study-wide: VDJ junctions in type 1 diabetes patients carried more deletions and fewer insertions.

The rearrangement uses TRBV7-2 and TRBJ2-3; TRBD2 matches 10 bases. This receptor was identified in a woman aged 18-35 years in good health. Material: naive CD4+ T cells from blood. The CDR3 DNA reads TGTGCCAGCAGCTACCTCCTAGTTAGCGGGAGGAGGGATACGCAGTATTTT. Translated, it gives CASSYLLVSGRRDTQYF.